The next 17 T cell receptor beta chains were all read from a single sample in a study of blood T cell repertoires in COVID-19. The method was immunoSEQ multiplex PCR; TCRdb's version includes in-frame clones alone and lacks a portion of them. The repertoire holds approximately 120,000 clones, 81% seen once, with 3.8% in the top ten. Sequencing was performed on peripheral blood. Receptors originate from a woman between 50 and 59 years old with acute or convalescent COVID-19.

The CDR3 DNA reads as TGTGCCAGCAGTTACCAAGCGGGGGGCTATTACGATGAGCAGTTCTTC. Translation gives CASSYQAGGYYDEQFF. The chain carries TRBV6-2 or TRBV6-3 and TRBJ2-1, with 9 bases identical to TRBD2. The CDR3 covers 16 residues. V gave up 2 bases and J gave up 8 bases; unmatched junction bases: 10. Germline-derived CDR1 and CDR2 are MNHEY and SVGEGT.

This clone has a single count. This sequence joins TRBV7-9 and TRBJ2-7; D is possibly TRBD2 (6 bases). CDR1 and CDR2 from the germline V gene are SEHNR and FQNEAQ (reference sequence). Trimming removed 3 bases from V and 5 bases from J, with 11 bases in between. CDR3 length: 13 residues. In DNA form, the CDR3 reads TGTGCCAGCAGCTTCCACGGGAGCGACGAGCAGTACTTC. It codes for CASSFHGSDEQYF.

The J gene is TRBJ2-7, the V gene TRBV7-2; 7 bases align to TRBD1. The CDR3 length is 14 residues. Germline V gives CDR1 SGHTA, CDR2 FQGNSA. With V trimmed by 3 bases and J by 0 bases, 2 bases remained unmatched. CDR3 protein: CASSFAGGSYEQYF. The DNA of the CDR3 is TGTGCCAGCAGCTTCGCAGGGGGCTCCTACGAGCAGTACTTC.

The chain links TRBV7-9 to TRBJ2-3; D is undetermined. Trimming left V 3 bases short and J 0 bases short, with 7 bases between. Looked up from germline, CDR1 is SEHNR and CDR2 is FQNEAQ (reference sequence). This CDR3 spans 14 amino acids. CDR3 residues: CASSFLASTDTQYF. The CDR3 DNA sequence: TGTGCCAGCAGCTTCTTGGCTAGCACAGATACGCAGTATTTT.

The chain has TRBV9 and TRBJ2-4, with TRBD2 matching over 8 bases. The trim removed 4 bases at V and 8 bases at J, leaving 5 bases unmatched. The CDR3 is made up of 13 amino acids. Germline V gene sequence: CDR1 SGDLS, CDR2 YYNGEE. The CDR3 is CASSREGLDIQYF. CDR3 nucleotides: TGTGCCAGCAGCCGGGAGGGCCTGGACATTCAGTACTTC.

The chain is built from TRBV7-8 and TRBJ1-2; tentative D call: TRBD1 (6 bases). Trimming took off 1 base at V and 0 bases at J, with 12 bases between the two ends. The V gene's germline CDR1 is SGHVS and CDR2 FQNEAQ. CDR3 length: 16 amino acids. CDR3 nucleotides: TGTGCCAGCAGCTTAGGGAGGACAGCCCCTAACTATGGCTACACCTTC. Protein product: CASSLGRTAPNYGYTF.

This clone appeared once. The rearrangement links TRBV15 to TRBJ1-6; 9 positions match TRBD1. Germline V lookup: CDR1 LNHNV, CDR2 YYDKDF (reference sequence). Trimming took 1 base from V and 8 from J; bases not matched to a gene: 0. The CDR3 sequence is 14 residues long. CDR3 region: CATSRGDRDSPLHF. The DNA of the CDR3 is TGTGCCACCAGCAGAGGGGACAGGGATTCACCCCTCCACTTT.

This clone was seen a handful of times. Other DNA sequences in this sample translate to the same CDR3. This chain uses TRBV27 with TRBJ1-1; TRBD1 matches 7 bases. This CDR3 is built from 14 residues. CDR1 MNHEY and CDR2 SMNVEV come from the germline V gene (reference sequence). V lost 4 bases to trimming and J lost 1 base; unmatched junction nucleotides: 3. CDR3 nucleotides: TGTGCCAGCAGTTCCAACAGGGGGAACACTGAAGCTTTCTTT. This encodes CASSSNRGNTEAFF.

This sequence joins TRBV27 and TRBJ2-1; 16 bases map to TRBD2. The V segment lost 3 bases and the J segment 4 bases; nucleotides outside the gene matches: 6. Germline V gene sequence: CDR1 MNHEY, CDR2 SMNVEV (reference sequence). The CDR3 spans 18 residues. DNA of the CDR3: TGTGCCAGCAGTTTTAAGGGACTAGCGGGAGGGAAATACAATGAGCAGTTCTTC. Its protein is CASSFKGLAGGKYNEQFF.

This clone was counted once. J is TRBJ1-2 and V is TRBV10-2; TRBD1 matches at 7 bases. In germline, CDR1 is WSHSY, CDR2 SAAADI. J gave up 2 bases and V 6 bases, and 3 bases lay outside the gene matches. The CDR3 length is 13 residues. CDR3 nucleotides: TGCGCCAGCAGCTCGGGACAGAACTATGGCTACACCTTC. It specifies CASSSGQNYGYTF.

There are a few counts of this clone. This chain links TRBV7-9 with TRBJ1-3, with unresolved D. Trimming shortened V by 5 bases and J by 0 bases, and 17 bases separated the two germline ends. Looked up from germline, CDR1 is SEHNR and CDR2 is FQNEAQ (reference sequence). This CDR3 is 17 amino acids long. The CDR3 nucleotides read TGTGCCAGCAGCCCCAGTATCTTCAAGTTCTCTGGAAACACCATATATTTT. Its protein is CASSPSIFKFSGNTIYF.

This rearrangement joins TRBV28 to TRBJ1-2; TRBD1 aligns across 9 bases. The junction had 7 bases not matched to a gene; V was cut back by 9 bases and J by 8 bases. Germline V gives CDR1 MDHEN, CDR2 SYDVKM. There are 12 residues in the CDR3. CDR3 in DNA: TGTGCCAGTACCACAGGGGGCCAAGGCTACACCTTC. Its translation is CASTTGGQGYTF.

This clone was recorded once. The chain has TRBV6-5 and TRBJ2-2; TRBD2 matches 11 bases. This CDR3 is 15 amino acids long. The V and J ends lost 6 bases and 5 bases, in that order; junction bases with no gene match: 5. Germline assignment: CDR1 MNHEY and CDR2 SVGAGI. CDR3 in amino acids: CASSLTSGRTGELFF. The CDR3 DNA reads as TGTGCCAGCAGCCTTACTAGCGGGAGAACCGGGGAGCTGTTTTTT.

This rearrangement joins TRBV12-2 to TRBJ2-6; the tabulated D call, TRBD1, remains unverified against the DNA. TRBV12-2 is a listed pseudogene. This CDR3 contains 18 residues. The CDR3 loop reads CASRLQGTGGPGANVLTF. DNA for the CDR3: TGTGCAAGTCGCTTACAGGGGACAGGGGGCCCTGGGGCCAACGTCCTGACTTTC.

This clone has a handful of counts. The gene calls are TRBV7-9 and TRBJ2-1, with 7 bases lining up with TRBD2. This CDR3 has 14 amino acids. Per the germline V gene, CDR1 is SEHNR and CDR2 is FQNEAQ (reference sequence). J lost 4 bases, V lost 7 bases, and 7 bases had no gene match. CDR3: CASKSSGRYNEQFF. The CDR3 DNA follows: TGTGCCAGCAAATCTAGCGGAAGATACAATGAGCAGTTCTTC.

The V call is TRBV19, the J call TRBJ1-2; 9 bases match TRBD1. The junction had 17 bases not matched to a gene; V was cut back by 9 bases and J by 3 bases. Germline-derived CDR1 and CDR2 are LNHDA and SQIVND (reference sequence). This CDR3 is built from 17 residues. The DNA for the CDR3 is TGTGCCAGCCTAACAAAACCCGGGACAGGGCCTTACTATGGCTACACCTTC. Its protein product is CASLTKPGTGPYYGYTF. Full variable domain (missing parts from reference TRBV19 and TRBJ1-2): DGGITQSPKYLFRKEGQNVTLSCEQNLNHDAMYWYRQDPGQGLRLIYYSQIVNDFQKGDIAEGYSVSREKKESFPLTVTSAQKNPTAFYLCASLTKPGTGPYYGYTFGSGTRLTVV.

The rearrangement uses TRBV30 and TRBJ1-1; no reliable D call. The CDR3 is made up of 13 amino acids. Germline values: CDR1 GTSNPN, CDR2 SVGIG (reference sequence). Trimming pared 1 base from V and 10 bases from J, leaving 16 bases between. The CDR3 reads CAWSATPDSGAFF. The CDR3 nucleotides are TGTGCCTGGAGTGCTACCCCCGACTCTGGAGCTTTCTTT.